These 26 T cell receptor beta chains were all obtained from the same sample, sequenced in a study of T cells in Graves' hyperthyroidism and ophthalmopathy. Amplification targeted TCR beta CDR3 regions from RNA transcripts. The HTBI primer set was used in a first-round RT-PCR of the TCR CDR3. TCRdb re-derived calls from the multiplex PCR reads in MiXCR, one entry per CDR3 protein. The table includes about half a million distinct CDR3 sequences, approximately 16% detected once. Input material: blood. These receptors all stem from a woman in her 30s with Graves' ophthalmopathy.

As regards this clonotype: A much more abundant neighbour one base away suggests this may be a read error. The chain joins TRBV29-1 to TRBJ2-1; D unresolved. This CDR3 has 11 residues. V shed 5 bases and J shed 9 bases, with 11 bases lying between them. Looked up from germline, CDR1 is SQVTM and CDR2 is ANQGSEA. As DNA, the CDR3 is TGCAGCGTTATGTGGGTGGGTGAGCAGTTCTTC. It is translated as CSVMWVGEQFF.

This clonotype has at least ten counts. The chain combines TRBV5-1 with TRBJ2-5, with D perhaps matching TRBD1 (6 bases). CDR1 is SGHRS, CDR2 YFSETQ, per germline. Trimming took 3 bases from V and 10 from J, leaving 16 bases between them. The CDR3 has 13 amino acids. The CDR3 DNA sequence: TGCGCCAGCAGCTACCGACAGGATCTGGACCAGTACTTC. This encodes CASSYRQDLDQYF.

This clonotype came up a few times. The chain couples TRBV15 to TRBJ2-7; 11 positions match TRBD1. Germline loops: CDR1 LNHNV, CDR2 YYDKDF (reference sequence). The junction had 1 base not matched to a gene; V was cut back by 9 bases and J by 0 bases. The CDR3 length is 13 residues. Here the CDR3 reads CATGQGDSYEQYF. The CDR3 DNA reads TGTGCCACGGGACAGGGGGACTCCTACGAGCAGTACTTC.

In its sample, this clonotype was seen many times. The chain combines TRBV20-1 with TRBJ2-2; D is uncertain. Germline CDR1 reads DFQATT; CDR2 reads SNEGSKA (reference sequence). Trimming took off 0 bases at V and 3 bases at J, with 8 bases between the two ends. The CDR3 sequence is 14 residues long. The CDR3 DNA reads TGCAGTGCTAGAGATCCCCACCACACCGGGGAGCTGTTTTTT. This codes for CSARDPHHTGELFF.

This clonotype showed up many times. V is TRBV28 and J is TRBJ2-7, with D possibly TRBD2 on 6 matching bases. Deletions cut 6 bases from V and 5 bases from J, with 14 bases between. Germline V gene data show CDR1 as MDHEN and CDR2 as SYDVKM. The CDR3 length is 13 residues. CDR3 DNA: TGTGCCAGCAGGGACCCCGGGACTCACGAGCAGTACTTC. Residues: CASRDPGTHEQYF.

Ten or more counts support this clonotype. The chain links TRBV11-2 to TRBJ2-1; 9 bases line up with TRBD1. After removal of 0 bases from V and 1 base from J, the junction contained 4 bases not matched to a gene. This CDR3 contains 17 residues. Germline loops: CDR1 SGHAT, CDR2 FQNNGV. CDR3 protein: CASSLDPGTGSYNEQFF. The CDR3 region has the DNA TGTGCCAGCAGCTTAGATCCCGGGACAGGGTCCTACAATGAGCAGTTCTTC. The variable domain in full, with the rest retrieved from reference TRBV11-2 and TRBJ2-1, is EAGVAQSPRYKIIEKRQSVAFWCNPISGHATLYWYQQILGQGPKLLIQFQNNGVVDDSQLPKDRFSAERLKGVDSTLKIQPAKLEDSAVYLCASSLDPGTGSYNEQFFGPGTRLTVL.

The rearrangement links TRBV7-9 to TRBJ2-7; D is undetermined. The ends were cut back, 7 bases at V and 5 bases at J, with 21 bases in the middle. This CDR3 is built from 15 residues. Per germline, CDR1 SEHNR and CDR2 FQNEAQ (reference sequence). The CDR3 sequence is CASTPRWGMKDEQYF. DNA of the CDR3: TGTGCCAGCACCCCAAGGTGGGGAATGAAGGACGAGCAGTACTTC.

This clonotype has only a few counts. Here the CDR3 reads CASSSGTTPDTQYF. The CDR3 DNA reads as TGTGCCAGCAGTTCTGGGACTACCCCAGATACGCAGTATTTT. The chain links TRBV28 to TRBJ2-3, with 7 bases lining up with TRBD2. Germline CDR1 MDHEN, CDR2 SYDVKM. V lost 4 bases to trimming and J lost 4 bases; unmatched junction nucleotides: 5. The CDR3 is 14 amino acids.

At least ten counts were recorded for this clonotype. The J gene is TRBJ2-1, the V gene TRBV7-2, with D perhaps TRBD2 (5 bases). The CDR3 has 13 amino acids. V was shortened by 6 bases and J by 8 bases, with 14 bases between the two germline ends. Germline CDR1 SGHTA, CDR2 FQGNSA. The CDR3 DNA sequence: TGTGCCAGCAGATTGCCGGGGAGTTATGAGCAGTTCTTC. It specifies CASRLPGSYEQFF.

This sequence joins TRBV20-1 and TRBJ2-7; 10 nucleotides line up with TRBD1. In germline, CDR1 is DFQATT, CDR2 SNEGSKA (reference sequence). V lost 2 bases and J lost 5; bases outside the gene matches: 6. This CDR3 has 14 amino acids. This chain's CDR3 is CSARTGTGVHEQYF. CDR3 DNA sequence: TGCAGTGCTAGAACCGGGACAGGGGTCCACGAGCAGTACTTC.

There are a few counts of this clonotype. The gene calls are TRBV6-1 and TRBJ1-2; 7 positions agree with TRBD1. CDR1 and CDR2 (germline): MNHNS, SASEGT. This CDR3 region has 15 residues. J lost 4 bases, V lost 5 bases, and 10 bases had no gene match. CDR3 nucleotides: TGTGCCAGCAGTTCCTACAGGGGTTATATCTATGGCTACACCTTC. Encoded protein: CASSSYRGYIYGYTF.

This clonotype was seen repeatedly, ten times or more. The chain is built from TRBV5-1 and TRBJ1-1, with TRBD1 identical over 8 bases. V was pared by 7 bases and J by 3 bases, with 11 bases of the junction left unmatched. The germline V gene has CDR1 SGHRS and CDR2 YFSETQ. CDR3 size: 15 residues. The CDR3 reads CASGGTGTGHTEAFF. For the CDR3, the DNA is TGCGCCAGCGGAGGTACCGGGACAGGACACACTGAAGCTTTCTTT. The full variable domain, in which reference TRBV5-1 and TRBJ1-1 provide the parts outside the CDR3, is KAGVTQTPRYLIKTRGQQVTLSCSPISGHRSVSWYQQTPGQGLQFLFEYFSETQRNKGNFPGRFSGRQFSNSRSEMNVSTLELGDSALYLCASGGTGTGHTEAFFGQGTRLTVV.

There are many counts of this clonotype. The junction departs from germline at one end; a sequencing error may be responsible. This chain uses TRBV7-2 with TRBJ2-7; 8 positions agree with TRBD2. This CDR3 spans 13 amino acids. From germline, CDR1 is SGHTA and CDR2 FQGNSA. The CDR3 DNA is TGTGCCAGCAGGATTAATAGCGGGACCCCGAAGCACTTC. Translation gives CASRINSGTPKHF.

This chain links TRBV6-1 with TRBJ2-7, with a weak D call TRBD1 (6 bases). Per the germline V gene, CDR1 is MNHNS and CDR2 is SASEGT. The CDR3 is 13 amino acids. V was clipped by 7 bases and J by 6 bases, with 16 bases between them. The CDR3 nucleotides are TGTGCCAGCAACCCGACAGCCAGGGGCGAGCAGTACTTC. This codes for CASNPTARGEQYF.

This clonotype has a handful of counts. The chain combines TRBV7-8 with TRBJ2-1; 9 bases agree with TRBD2. Germline V lookup: CDR1 SGHVS, CDR2 FQNEAQ. Losses at the gene ends were 2 bases for V and 7 bases for J; bases not matched to a gene: 9. The CDR3 is 16 residues long. Here the CDR3 DNA reads TGTGCCAGCAGCTTATTAGGTAGCGGGAGACCAAATGAGCAGTTCTTC. As protein: CASSLLGSGRPNEQFF. Complete variable domain (other parts from reference TRBV7-8 and TRBJ2-1): GAGVSQSPRYKVAKRGQDVALRCDPISGHVSLFWYQQALGQGPEFLTYFQNEAQLDKSGLPSDRFFAERPEGSVSTLKIQRTQQEDSAVYLCASSLLGSGRPNEQFFGPGTRLTVL.

On this clonotype: A much larger clone is a single base away; this may be a read error. The chain is built from TRBV7-2 and TRBJ2-5; TRBD2 might be the D (5 bases). V dropped 8 bases and J dropped 1 base, with 11 bases sitting between them. The CDR3 totals 13 residues. Germline V lookup: CDR1 SGHTA, CDR2 FQGNSA. CDR3 coding DNA: TGTGCCAGCGGAGGCGGCGTCCAAGAGACCCAGTACTTC. It is translated as CASGGGVQETQYF.

CDR3 region: CASSRQGEEYTEAFF. In DNA form, the CDR3 reads TGTGCCAGCAGCCGACAGGGAGAGGAGTACACTGAAGCTTTCTTT. The gene calls are TRBV6-1 and TRBJ1-1; 7 bases map to TRBD1. Germline trimming cut 6 bases from V and 3 bases from J; bases unmatched to any gene: 10. The CDR3 length is 15 residues. Per germline, CDR1 MNHNS and CDR2 SASEGT.

The chain links TRBV12-3 or TRBV12-4 to TRBJ1-2; a weak D match, TRBD1 (5 bases). The CDR3 consists of 13 residues. V dropped 8 bases and J dropped 4 bases, with 14 bases sitting between them. The CDR3 region has the DNA TGTGCCAGCGCCTTGGGGGAGAGCTATGGCTACACCTTC. Translation gives CASALGESYGYTF.

This clonotype was observed at least ten times. This sequence joins TRBV28 and TRBJ2-7; D perhaps matches TRBD1 (5 bases). This CDR3 spans 12 amino acids. Deletions cut 6 bases from V and 3 bases from J, with 9 bases between. Germline CDR1 MDHEN, CDR2 SYDVKM. In DNA, the CDR3 is TGTGCCAGCAGCCCAGGGTTCTACGAGCAGTACTTC. This translates into CASSPGFYEQYF.

The chain is built from TRBV30 and TRBJ2-3, with 10 bases identical to TRBD2. CDR3 length equals 13 residues. V gave up 8 bases and J gave up 6 bases; unmatched junction bases: 8. The germline gives CDR1 GTSNPN, CDR2 SVGIG (reference sequence). The CDR3 sequence is CATVAGGHDTQYF. The CDR3 DNA reads TGTGCCACGGTAGCGGGAGGTCACGATACGCAGTATTTT.

Ten or more counts support this clonotype. V gene TRBV2 combines with J gene TRBJ2-6; unclear D gene. Trimming pared 8 bases from V and 0 bases from J, leaving 8 bases between. The germline gives CDR1 SNHLY, CDR2 FYNNEI. There are 14 residues in the CDR3. CDR3 loop: CASLQYSGANVLTF. DNA for the CDR3: TGTGCCAGCCTACAATACTCTGGGGCCAACGTCCTGACTTTC.

This clonotype was seen ten or more times. The rearrangement uses TRBV18 and TRBJ2-3; 10 bases agree with TRBD1. The V gene end was trimmed by 3 bases and the J gene end by 6 bases; junction bases not matched to a gene: 6. The CDR3 runs 15 residues. Germline V gene data show CDR1 as KGHSH and CDR2 as LQKENI. The CDR3 here is CASSPGQGVIDTQYF. In nucleotides, the CDR3 is TGTGCCAGCTCACCTGGACAGGGGGTGATTGATACGCAGTATTTT.

This clonotype was counted at least ten times. The junction shows a germline mismatch at one end, possibly a read error. V is TRBV7-7 and J is TRBJ2-3; 8 nucleotides line up with TRBD2. This CDR3 spans 15 amino acids. Germline CDR1 SSHAT, CDR2 FNYEAQ (reference sequence). The CDR3, as DNA: TGTGCTAGCAGCCCCGGGACTAGAAGCACAGATACGCAGTATTTT. It is translated as CASSPGTRSTDTQYF. The whole variable domain, filled in from reference TRBV7-7 and TRBJ2-3, reads GAGVSQSPRYKVTKRGQDVTLRCDPISSHATLYWYQQALGQGPEFLTYFNYEAQPDKSGLPSDRFSAERPEGSISTLTIQRTEQRDSAMYRCASSPGTRSTDTQYFGPGTRLTVL.

The table lists this clonotype with many counts. The chain employs TRBV19 and TRBJ2-5; a weak D match, TRBD1 (5 bases). Germline V lookup: CDR1 LNHDA, CDR2 SQIVND (reference sequence). This CDR3 has 14 amino acids. V lost 5 bases to trimming and J lost 2 bases, with 12 bases between them. The CDR3 region has the DNA TGTGCCAGTAGTTCCCGACAGCAACAAGAGACCCAGTACTTC. Protein sequence: CASSSRQQQETQYF. Together with reference TRBV19 and TRBJ2-5, the CDR3 gives the full variable domain: DGGITQSPKYLFRKEGQNVTLSCEQNLNHDAMYWYRQDPGQGLRLIYYSQIVNDFQKGDIAEGYSVSREKKESFPLTVTSAQKNPTAFYLCASSSRQQQETQYFGPGTRLLVL.

The chain combines TRBV7-3 with TRBJ2-1; 10 nucleotides align to TRBD2. This CDR3 contains 16 residues. CDR1 and CDR2 (germline): SGHTA, FQGTGA. Germline trimming cut 2 bases from V and 10 bases from J; bases unmatched to any gene: 11. CDR3 coding DNA: TGTGCCAGCAGCTTATGGGCTAGCGGGAGTCTTGGGGAGCAGTTCTTC. Its translation: CASSLWASGSLGEQFF.

This sequence joins TRBV11-2 and TRBJ1-3; 8 bases agree with TRBD1. CDR3 length: 15 residues. The germline V gene has CDR1 SGHAT and CDR2 FQNNGV. V lost 3 bases, J lost 4 bases, and 5 bases stayed unmatched. The CDR3 DNA reads TGTGCCAGCAGCTTGCGGACAGGGTTCGGAAACACCATATATTTT. Its translation is CASSLRTGFGNTIYF.